This TCR beta chain was identified during a study of blood T cell repertoires in COVID-19. For the study at large: Some COVID-19 samples were acute and others convalescent; all came from the United States, Italy and Spain.

Donors were grouped by their self-reported clinical history. Methods used by the authors: For nucleated cells, counts were estimated from reference gene primer amplification. Profiling relied on immunoSEQ multiplex PCR, and the TCRdb table lists in-frame clones only, not all of them. V and J calls and clone size come straight from that table; D and trimming were deduced from the DNA. In the table there are 250,000 to 300,000 clones, approximately 86% of which are singletons. Germline V gene lookup returns CDR1 SGDLS and CDR2 YYNGEE. Trimming cost V 3 bases and J 10 bases; bases outside gene matches: 17. CDR3 size: 16 residues.

The chain joins TRBV9 to TRBJ1-2, with TRBD1 matching over 8 bases. Sequencing was done on a sample of PBMCs or T cells enriched from blood (not recorded which). The TCR originated in a woman in her thirties who had recovered from COVID-19. The CDR3 region is CASSARSIGQGVHYTF. The CDR3 DNA reads as TGTGCCAGCAGCGCAAGATCAATCGGACAGGGAGTCCACTACACCTTC.